Below, 4 T cell receptor beta chains from the same sample are listed, as sequenced in a study of cytomegalovirus exposure and HLA in healthy donors (dated by TCRdb to between 2016 and 2019). Library method: the immunoSEQ multiplex PCR assay. For the multiplex PCR, a mixture combining 60 forward primers for TCR Vbeta segments and 13 reverse primers for TCR Jbeta segments was used. In TCRdb, the immuneACCESS table is reduced to in-frame sequences with V and J assigned. These tables do not hold every clone; where another copy was compared, an unresolved V gene accounts for under half, and the others remain unexplained. The sample table records more than 150,000 clones; approximately 81% of these occur just once. The ten top clones hold over 2% of the sample. The sequencing input was PBMCs. The origin of the receptors is a woman under 40 in good health and CMV-seronegative.

In this sample, this clone turned up a few times. This chain joins TRBV9 and TRBJ2-7, with 8 bases matching TRBD1. The V and J ends lost 3 bases and 4 bases, in that order; junction bases with no gene match: 9. This CDR3 region has 15 residues. CDR1 is SGDLS, CDR2 YYNGEE, per germline. As DNA, the CDR3 is TGTGCCAGCAGCGCCGCCGGGACAGGTTGGTACGAGCAGTACTTC. This encodes CASSAAGTGWYEQYF.

V and J are TRBV28 and TRBJ1-1, with 9 bases identical to TRBD1. Trimming took 5 bases from V and 6 from J; bases not matched to a gene: 13. CDR1 and CDR2 from the germline V gene are MDHEN and SYDVKM. The CDR3 runs to 16 residues. Here the CDR3 DNA reads TGTGCCAGCAGTCGAGCACCGGGACAGGGACACGCTGAAGCTTTCTTT. This encodes CASSRAPGQGHAEAFF.

The chain carries TRBV7-9 and TRBJ1-5; 9 bases are shared with TRBD1. The CDR3 sequence is 15 residues long. The ends lost 3 bases at V and 7 bases at J; junction bases unmatched: 7. Germline values: CDR1 SEHNR, CDR2 FQNEAQ (reference sequence). This CDR3 is CASSFGGQGGQPQHF. CDR3 nucleotides: TGTGCCAGCAGCTTCGGGGGACAGGGAGGCCAGCCCCAGCATTTT.

This chain joins TRBV19 and TRBJ2-2; TRBD2 matches at 8 bases. The CDR3 contains 17 residues. The junction had 16 bases not matched to a gene; V was cut back by 7 bases and J by 6 bases. CDR1 and CDR2 from the germline V gene are LNHDA and SQIVND (reference sequence). Here the CDR3 reads CASTERGLPTRAGELFF. The CDR3 DNA reads TGTGCCAGTACGGAGCGGGGGCTCCCGACCAGGGCCGGGGAGCTGTTTTTT.